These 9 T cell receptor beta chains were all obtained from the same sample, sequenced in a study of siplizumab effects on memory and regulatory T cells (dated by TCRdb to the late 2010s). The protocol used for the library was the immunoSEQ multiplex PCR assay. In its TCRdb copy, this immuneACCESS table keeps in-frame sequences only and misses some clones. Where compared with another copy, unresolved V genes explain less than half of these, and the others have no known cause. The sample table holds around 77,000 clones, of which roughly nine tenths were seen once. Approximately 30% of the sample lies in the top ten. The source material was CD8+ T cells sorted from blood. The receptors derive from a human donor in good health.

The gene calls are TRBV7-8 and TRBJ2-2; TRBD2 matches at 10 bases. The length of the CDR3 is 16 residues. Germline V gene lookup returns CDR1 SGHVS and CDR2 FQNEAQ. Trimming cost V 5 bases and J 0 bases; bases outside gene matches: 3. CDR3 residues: CASSKLAGTNTGELFF. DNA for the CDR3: TGTGCCAGCAGCAAACTAGCGGGAACGAACACCGGGGAGCTGTTTTTT.

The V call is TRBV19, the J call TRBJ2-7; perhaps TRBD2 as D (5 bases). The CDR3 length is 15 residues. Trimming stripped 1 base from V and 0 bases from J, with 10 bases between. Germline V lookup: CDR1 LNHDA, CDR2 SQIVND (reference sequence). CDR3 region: CASSIGAGRSYEQYF. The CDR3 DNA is TGTGCCAGTAGTATAGGGGCGGGTCGCTCCTACGAGCAGTACTTC.

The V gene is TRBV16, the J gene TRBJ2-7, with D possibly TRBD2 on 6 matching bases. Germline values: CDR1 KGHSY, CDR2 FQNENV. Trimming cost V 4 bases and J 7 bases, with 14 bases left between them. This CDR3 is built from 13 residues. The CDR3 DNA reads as TGTGCCAGCAGCCTCCTCCCGGCGGGGGAGCAGTACTTC. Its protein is CASSLLPAGEQYF.

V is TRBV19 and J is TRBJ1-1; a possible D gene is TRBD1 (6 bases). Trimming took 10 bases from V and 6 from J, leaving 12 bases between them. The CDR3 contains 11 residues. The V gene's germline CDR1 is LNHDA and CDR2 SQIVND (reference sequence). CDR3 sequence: CATLEGAEAFF. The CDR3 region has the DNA TGTGCCACTTTAGAGGGGGCTGAAGCTTTCTTT.

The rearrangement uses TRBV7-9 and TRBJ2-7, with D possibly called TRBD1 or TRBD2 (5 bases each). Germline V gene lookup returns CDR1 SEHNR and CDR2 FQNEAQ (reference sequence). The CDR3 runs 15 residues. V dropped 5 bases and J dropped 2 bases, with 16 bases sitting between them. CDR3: CASSIHGTGTYEQYF. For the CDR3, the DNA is TGTGCCAGCAGCATCCACGGGACGGGAACCTACGAGCAGTACTTC.

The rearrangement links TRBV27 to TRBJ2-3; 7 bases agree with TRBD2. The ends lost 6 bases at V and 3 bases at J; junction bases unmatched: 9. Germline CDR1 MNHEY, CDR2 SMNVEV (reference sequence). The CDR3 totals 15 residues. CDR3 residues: CASRPRAGPTDTQYF. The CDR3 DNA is TGTGCCAGCAGACCGAGAGCGGGACCGACAGATACGCAGTATTTT.

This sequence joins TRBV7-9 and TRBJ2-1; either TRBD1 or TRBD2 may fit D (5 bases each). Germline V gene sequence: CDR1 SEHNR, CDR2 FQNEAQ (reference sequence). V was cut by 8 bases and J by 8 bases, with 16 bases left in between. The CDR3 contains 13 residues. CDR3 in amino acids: CASEEGASYEQFF. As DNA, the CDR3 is TGTGCCAGCGAGGAAGGGGCTAGCTATGAGCAGTTCTTC.

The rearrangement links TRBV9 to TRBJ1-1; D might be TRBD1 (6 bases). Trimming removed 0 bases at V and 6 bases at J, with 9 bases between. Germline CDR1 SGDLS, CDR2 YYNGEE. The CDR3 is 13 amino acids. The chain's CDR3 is CASSVATGPEAFF. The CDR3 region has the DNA TGTGCCAGCAGCGTAGCTACAGGGCCTGAAGCTTTCTTT.

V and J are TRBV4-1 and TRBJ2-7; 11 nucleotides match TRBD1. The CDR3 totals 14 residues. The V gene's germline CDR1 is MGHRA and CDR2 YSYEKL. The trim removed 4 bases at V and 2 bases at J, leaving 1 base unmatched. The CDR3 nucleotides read TGCGCCAGCAGCCTGGGACAGGGGGCCTACGAGCAGTACTTC. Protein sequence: CASSLGQGAYEQYF.